Each of the 5 T cell receptor beta chains below was sequenced from the same sample in a study of blood T cell repertoires in COVID-19. Assay used: immunoSEQ multiplex PCR; TCRdb lists only in-frame clones, some missing. The sample includes about 190,000 clones, around 84% seen only once; the top ten take 3.2%. The sequenced material came from PBMCs or T cells enriched from blood (not recorded which). The receptor set was obtained from a woman younger than 45 who had recovered from COVID-19.

The genes are TRBV18 and TRBJ2-3; 11 positions match TRBD1. The CDR3 covers 17 residues. Germline V lookup: CDR1 KGHSH, CDR2 LQKENI. Losses at the gene ends were 1 base for V and 1 base for J; bases not matched to a gene: 4. CDR3 bases: TGTGCCAGCTCACCACGACCGGGACAGGGGGGCACAGATACGCAGTATTTT. Translation: CASSPRPGQGGTDTQYF.

The chain couples TRBV7-9 to TRBJ2-7, with 7 bases identical to TRBD1. Trimming cost V 3 bases and J 1 base; bases outside gene matches: 3. Germline-derived CDR1 and CDR2 are SEHNR and FQNEAQ (reference sequence). The CDR3 runs to 14 residues. The DNA of the CDR3 is TGTGCCAGCAGCTTCCGGGACAGATCCTACGAGCAGTACGTC. This gives the protein CASSFRDRSYEQYV.

The CDR3 DNA follows: TGTGCCAGCAGTTTTTGGGCGTCATATGGCTACACCTTC. It yields the protein CASSFWASYGYTF. The V and J genes are TRBV27 and TRBJ1-2; D remains unclear. This CDR3 contains 13 residues. Germline V gene sequence: CDR1 MNHEY, CDR2 SMNVEV (reference sequence). Trimming left V 3 bases short and J 5 bases short, with 10 bases between.

This chain uses TRBV6-5 with TRBJ1-3; TRBD1 matches at 7 bases. The trim removed 2 bases at V and 4 bases at J, leaving 5 bases unmatched. Per the germline V gene, CDR1 is MNHEY and CDR2 is SVGAGI. The CDR3 is 15 amino acids. CDR3 sequence: CASSYTGTAGNTIYF. As DNA, the CDR3 is TGTGCCAGCAGTTACACCGGGACAGCGGGAAACACCATATATTTT.

CDR3 sequence reads: CASSLAGGGDTDTQYF. CDR3 in DNA: TGTGCCAGCAGCTTAGCGGGCGGGGGGGACACAGATACGCAGTATTTT. This chain joins TRBV7-9 and TRBJ2-3; 9 bases agree with TRBD2. The germline CDR1 and CDR2 sequences are SEHNR and FQNEAQ (reference sequence). The CDR3 sequence is 16 residues long. J gave up 2 bases and V 0 bases, and 3 bases lay outside the gene matches.